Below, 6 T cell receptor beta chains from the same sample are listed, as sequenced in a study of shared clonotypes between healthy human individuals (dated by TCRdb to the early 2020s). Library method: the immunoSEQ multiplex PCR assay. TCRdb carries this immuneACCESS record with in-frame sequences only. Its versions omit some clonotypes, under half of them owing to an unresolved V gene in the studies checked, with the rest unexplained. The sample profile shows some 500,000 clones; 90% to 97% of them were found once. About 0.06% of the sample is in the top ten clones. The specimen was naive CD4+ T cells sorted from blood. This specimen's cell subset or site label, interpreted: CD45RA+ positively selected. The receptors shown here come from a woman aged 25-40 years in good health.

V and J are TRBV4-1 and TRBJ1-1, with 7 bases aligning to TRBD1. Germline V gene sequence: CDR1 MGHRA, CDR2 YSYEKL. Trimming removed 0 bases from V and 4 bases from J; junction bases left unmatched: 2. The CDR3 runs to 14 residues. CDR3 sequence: CASSQDQGGTEAFF. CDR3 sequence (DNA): TGCGCCAGCAGCCAAGACCAGGGGGGCACTGAAGCTTTCTTT.

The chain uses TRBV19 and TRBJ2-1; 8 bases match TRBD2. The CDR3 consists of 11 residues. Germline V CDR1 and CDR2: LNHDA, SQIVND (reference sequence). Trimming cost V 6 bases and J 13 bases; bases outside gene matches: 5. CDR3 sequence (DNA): TGTGCCAGTAGAAGGAGCGGGAGCCAGTTCTTC. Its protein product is CASRRSGSQFF.

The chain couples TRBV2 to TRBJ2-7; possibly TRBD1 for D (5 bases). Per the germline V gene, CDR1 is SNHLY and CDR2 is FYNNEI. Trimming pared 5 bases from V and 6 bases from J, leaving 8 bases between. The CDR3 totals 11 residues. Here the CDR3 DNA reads TGTGCCAGCAGTTTAAGGGGCGAGCAGTACTTC. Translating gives CASSLRGEQYF.

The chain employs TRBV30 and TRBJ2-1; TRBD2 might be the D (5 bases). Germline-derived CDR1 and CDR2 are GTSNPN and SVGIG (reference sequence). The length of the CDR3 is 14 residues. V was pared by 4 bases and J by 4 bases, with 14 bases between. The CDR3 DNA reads TGTGCCTGGAACGGGTTAGCGAGATACAATGAGCAGTTCTTC. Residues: CAWNGLARYNEQFF.

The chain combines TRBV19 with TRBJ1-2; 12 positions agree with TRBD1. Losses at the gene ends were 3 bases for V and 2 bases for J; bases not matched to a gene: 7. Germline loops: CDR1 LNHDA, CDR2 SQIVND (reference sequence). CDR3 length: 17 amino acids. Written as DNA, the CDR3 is TGTGCCAGTAGTATGATGACCGGGACAGGGGGCAACTATGGCTACACCTTC. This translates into CASSMMTGTGGNYGYTF. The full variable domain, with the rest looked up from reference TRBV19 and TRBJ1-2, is DGGITQSPKYLFRKEGQNVTLSCEQNLNHDAMYWYRQDPGQGLRLIYYSQIVNDFQKGDIAEGYSVSREKKESFPLTVTSAQKNPTAFYLCASSMMTGTGGNYGYTFGSGTRLTVV.

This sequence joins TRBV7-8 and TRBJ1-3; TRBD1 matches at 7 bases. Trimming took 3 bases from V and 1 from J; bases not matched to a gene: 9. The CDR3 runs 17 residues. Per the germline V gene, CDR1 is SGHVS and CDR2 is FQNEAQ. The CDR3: CASSFGQAEASGNTIYF. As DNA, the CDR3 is TGTGCCAGCAGCTTTGGACAGGCAGAAGCTTCTGGAAACACCATATATTTT.